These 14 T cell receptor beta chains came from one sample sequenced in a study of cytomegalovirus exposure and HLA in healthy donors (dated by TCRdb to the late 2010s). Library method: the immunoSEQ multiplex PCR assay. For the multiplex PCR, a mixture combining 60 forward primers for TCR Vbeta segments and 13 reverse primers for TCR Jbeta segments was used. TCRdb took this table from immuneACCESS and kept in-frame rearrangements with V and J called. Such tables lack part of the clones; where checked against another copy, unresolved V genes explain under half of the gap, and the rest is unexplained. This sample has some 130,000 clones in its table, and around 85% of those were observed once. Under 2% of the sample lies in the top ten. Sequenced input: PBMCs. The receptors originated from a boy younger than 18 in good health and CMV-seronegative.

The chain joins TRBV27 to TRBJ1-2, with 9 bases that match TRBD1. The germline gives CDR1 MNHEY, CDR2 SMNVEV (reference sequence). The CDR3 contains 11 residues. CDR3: CMTGGTSGYTF. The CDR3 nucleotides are TGTATGACAGGGGGAACGTCTGGCTACACCTTC.

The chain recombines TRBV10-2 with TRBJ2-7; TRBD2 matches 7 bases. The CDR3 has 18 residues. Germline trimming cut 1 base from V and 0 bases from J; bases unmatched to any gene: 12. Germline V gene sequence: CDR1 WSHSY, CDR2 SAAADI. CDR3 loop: CASSEYNLWRESSYEQYF. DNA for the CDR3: TGCGCCAGCAGTGAGTATAATCTATGGCGGGAGAGCTCCTACGAGCAGTACTTC.

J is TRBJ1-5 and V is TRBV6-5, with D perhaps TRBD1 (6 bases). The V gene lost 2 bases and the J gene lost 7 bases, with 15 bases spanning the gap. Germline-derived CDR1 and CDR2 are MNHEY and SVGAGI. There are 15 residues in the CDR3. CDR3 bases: TGTGCCAGCAGTTACCAACCAGGGGTGGGCCAGCCCCAGCATTTT. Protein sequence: CASSYQPGVGQPQHF.

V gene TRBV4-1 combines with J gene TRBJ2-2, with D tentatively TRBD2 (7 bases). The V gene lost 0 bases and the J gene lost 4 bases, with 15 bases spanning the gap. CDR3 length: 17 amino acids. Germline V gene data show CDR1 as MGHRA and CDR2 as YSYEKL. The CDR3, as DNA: TGCGCCAGCAGCCAAGATTGGCGGGGGCAGGTCACCGGGGAGCTGTTTTTT. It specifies CASSQDWRGQVTGELFF.

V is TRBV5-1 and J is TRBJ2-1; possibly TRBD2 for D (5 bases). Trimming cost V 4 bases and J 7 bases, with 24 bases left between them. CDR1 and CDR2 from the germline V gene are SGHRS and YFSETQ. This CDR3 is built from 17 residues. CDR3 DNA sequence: TGCGCCAGCAGCGCTACTAGTTCTGCTTTCCTCCTGAATGAGCAGTTCTTC. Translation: CASSATSSAFLLNEQFF.

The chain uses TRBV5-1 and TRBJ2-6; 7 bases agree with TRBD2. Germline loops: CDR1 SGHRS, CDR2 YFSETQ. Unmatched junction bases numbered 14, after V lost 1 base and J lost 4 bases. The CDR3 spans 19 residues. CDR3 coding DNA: TGCGCCAGCAGCTTGAGACCCGGGGAGGGCTTGCGAGGGGCCAACGTCCTGACTTTC. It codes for CASSLRPGEGLRGANVLTF.

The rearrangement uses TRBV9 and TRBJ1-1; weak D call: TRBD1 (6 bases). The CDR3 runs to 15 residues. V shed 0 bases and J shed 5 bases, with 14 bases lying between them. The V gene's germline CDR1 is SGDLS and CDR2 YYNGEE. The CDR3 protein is CASSVDPAGETEAFF. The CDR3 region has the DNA TGTGCCAGCAGCGTAGACCCAGCAGGGGAAACTGAAGCTTTCTTT.

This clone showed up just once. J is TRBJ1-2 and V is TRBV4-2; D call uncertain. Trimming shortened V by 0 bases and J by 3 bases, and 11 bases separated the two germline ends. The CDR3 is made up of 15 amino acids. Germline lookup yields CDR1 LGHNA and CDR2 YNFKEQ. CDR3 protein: CASSQDRGMDYGYTF. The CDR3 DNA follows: TGTGCCAGCAGCCAAGATCGCGGGATGGACTATGGCTACACCTTC.

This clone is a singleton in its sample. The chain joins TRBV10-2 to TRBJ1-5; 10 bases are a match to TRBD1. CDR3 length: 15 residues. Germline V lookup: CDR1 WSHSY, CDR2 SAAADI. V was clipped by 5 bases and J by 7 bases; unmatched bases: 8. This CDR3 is CASSPSTGGAQPQHF. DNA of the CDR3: TGCGCCAGCAGTCCGTCGACAGGGGGCGCACAGCCCCAGCATTTT.

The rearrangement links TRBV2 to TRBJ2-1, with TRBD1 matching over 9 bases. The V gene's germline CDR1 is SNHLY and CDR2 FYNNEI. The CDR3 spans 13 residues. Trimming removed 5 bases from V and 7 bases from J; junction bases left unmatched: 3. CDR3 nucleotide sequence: TGTGCCAGCAGTCCCGGGACAGGGAATGAGCAGTTCTTC. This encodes CASSPGTGNEQFF.

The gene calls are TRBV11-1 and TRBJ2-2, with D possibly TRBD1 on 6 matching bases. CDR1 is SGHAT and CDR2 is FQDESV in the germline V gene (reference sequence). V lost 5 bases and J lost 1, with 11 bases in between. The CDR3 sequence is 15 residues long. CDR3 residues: CASSTLTGNTGELFF. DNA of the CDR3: TGTGCCAGCAGCACCCTGACAGGGAACACCGGGGAGCTGTTTTTT.

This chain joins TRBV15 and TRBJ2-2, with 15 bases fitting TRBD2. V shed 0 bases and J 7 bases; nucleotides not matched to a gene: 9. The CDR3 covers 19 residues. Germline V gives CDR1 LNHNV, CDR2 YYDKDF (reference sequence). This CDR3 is CATSRDTGLAGGLGGELFF. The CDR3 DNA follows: TGTGCCACCAGCAGAGATACTGGACTAGCGGGGGGGCTGGGCGGGGAGCTGTTTTTT.

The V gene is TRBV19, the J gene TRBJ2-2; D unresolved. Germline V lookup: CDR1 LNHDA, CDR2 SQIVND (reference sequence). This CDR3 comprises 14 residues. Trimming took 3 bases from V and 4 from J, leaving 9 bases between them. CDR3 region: CASSIPGATGELFF. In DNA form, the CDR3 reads TGTGCCAGTAGTATCCCCGGAGCCACCGGGGAGCTGTTTTTT.

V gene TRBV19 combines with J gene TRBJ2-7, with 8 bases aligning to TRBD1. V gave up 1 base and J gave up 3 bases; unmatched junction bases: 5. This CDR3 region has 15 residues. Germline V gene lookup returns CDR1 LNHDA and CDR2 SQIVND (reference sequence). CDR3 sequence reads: CASSIGQGNSYEQYF. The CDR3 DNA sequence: TGTGCCAGTAGTATAGGACAGGGGAATAGCTACGAGCAGTACTTC.